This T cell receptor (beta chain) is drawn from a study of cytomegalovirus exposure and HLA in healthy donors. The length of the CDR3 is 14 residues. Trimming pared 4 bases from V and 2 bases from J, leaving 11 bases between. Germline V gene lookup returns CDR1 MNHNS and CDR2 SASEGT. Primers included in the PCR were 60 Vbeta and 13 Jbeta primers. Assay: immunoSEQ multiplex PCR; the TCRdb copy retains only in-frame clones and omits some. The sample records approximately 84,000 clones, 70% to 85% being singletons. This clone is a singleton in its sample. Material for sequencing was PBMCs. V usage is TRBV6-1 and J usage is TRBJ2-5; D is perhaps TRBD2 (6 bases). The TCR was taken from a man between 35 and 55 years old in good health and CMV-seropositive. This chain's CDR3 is CASSVTGDQETQYF. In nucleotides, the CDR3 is TGTGCCAGCAGTGTCACGGGGGATCAAGAGACCCAGTACTTC.